Each of the 25 T cell receptor beta chains below was sequenced from the same sample in a study of CD8+ T cells in alopecia areata. Extracted RNA was reverse transcribed into cDNA, the sequencing template. The repertoire was sequenced with immunoSEQ multiplex PCR; TCRdb's copy has only in-frame clones and lacks some. The repertoire shows 290,000 or so clones, none seen only once; the top ten take 1.2%. Sorting used CD4, CD8alpha, NKG2D, NKG2ACE and other markers on pooled cutaneous lymph node cells. Sequencing was performed on CD4+ T cells sorted from a lymph node. These receptors were collected from a C3H/HeJ mouse with alopecia areata. These mice share the MHC haplotype H2-k.

This clone was seen only a few times. The gene symbols are mouse symbols. The CDR3 end lies 4 residues beyond the end of the read and is filled in from the germline J gene. The chain joins TRBV19 to TRBJ2-1, with D possibly being TRBD1 or TRBD2 (5 bases each). Germline V CDR1 and CDR2: FNHDT, SITEND (reference sequence). This CDR3 has 13 residues. This CDR3 is CASSIGGPAEQFF. The sequenced part of the CDR3 DNA is TGTGCCAGCAGTATAGGGGGACCCGCT.

This clone was observed a few times. Mouse gene names and germline throughout. With the read ending 4 residues before the CDR3 end, the germline J gene is used to fill in that end. This chain connects TRBV19 to TRBJ1-1; D is possibly TRBD1 (5 bases). Per the germline V gene, CDR1 is FNHDT and CDR2 is SITEND (reference sequence). The CDR3 loop spans 14 amino acids. Trimming removed 1 base at V and 4 bases at J, with 11 bases between. The CDR3 here is CASSIWGRGTEVFF. The DNA read from the CDR3 is TGTGCCAGCAGTATATGGGGGAGGGGCACA. The full variable domain, rest sourced from reference TRBV19 and TRBJ1-1, is GGIITQTPKFLIGQEGQKLTLKCQQNFNHDTMYWYRQDSGKGLRLIYYSITENDLQKGDLSEGYDASREKKSSFSLTVTSAQKNEMAVFLCASSIWGRGTEVFFGKGTRLTVV.

This clone was detected a few times. The gene names given are mouse names. The read ends 4 residues before the CDR3 terminus; that terminus is restored from the germline J gene. The J gene is TRBJ1-2, the V gene TRBV12-1; no firm D call. This CDR3 has 12 amino acids. The V gene's germline CDR1 is SGHSN and CDR2 HYEKVE. V lost 2 bases to trimming and J lost 4 bases, with 7 bases between them. CDR3 DNA, as far as it was read: TGTGCCAGCTCTCAGACAATCTCC. Its protein product is CASSQTIS. The CDR3, in full, reads CASSQTISDYTF.

Remarks on this clone: Germline and genes here are mouse. The read terminates 4 residues before the CDR3 end, so the remaining end is supplied by the germline J gene. This chain joins TRBV1 and TRBJ2-7; possible D gene TRBD1, 6 bases. The CDR3 loop spans 16 amino acids. Germline loops: CDR1 NSQYPW, CDR2 LRSPGD (reference sequence). The V gene lost 0 bases and the J gene lost 0 bases, with 12 bases spanning the gap. Incomplete CDR3 DNA: TGCACCTGCAGTGCAGATTCTCCGACAGGCTCCTAT. This sequence encodes CTCSADSPTGSY. The entire CDR3 is CTCSADSPTGSYEQYF.

In the case of this clone: A much larger clone differs from this one at a single base, so this may be a read error. Germline and genes here are mouse. The read ends 4 residues before the CDR3 terminus; that terminus is restored from the germline J gene. This sequence joins TRBV13-1 and TRBJ1-1; D gene uncertain. The CDR3 runs 12 residues. Deletions cut 3 bases from V and 4 bases from J, with 7 bases between. Germline assignment: CDR1 NSHNY and CDR2 SYGAGN. Partial CDR3 DNA: TGTGCCAGCAGTGGACAAATCACA. It is translated as CASSGQIT. The whole CDR3 sequence reads CASSGQITEVFF.

Comment on this clone: The gene names here belong to mouse. The CDR3 is CTCSAVGGGFQDTQYF. The sequenced part of the CDR3 DNA is TGCACCTGCAGTGCAGTCGGGGGGGGCTTCCAAGAC. V usage is TRBV1 and J usage is TRBJ2-5; 8 bases fit TRBD2. Read sequence stops 4 residues before the CDR3 end, and the germline J gene provides the missing end. The J segment lost 2 bases and the V segment lost 1 base, leaving 5 bases of the junction unmatched. Germline V gene lookup returns CDR1 NSQYPW and CDR2 LRSPGD (reference sequence). CDR3 length: 16 residues.

In this sample, this clone turned up a few times. Gene and germline names: mouse. Read sequence stops 4 residues before the CDR3 end, and the germline J gene provides the missing end. Other DNA sequences in the sample encode the same CDR3. J is TRBJ1-1 and V is TRBV13-3, with 9 bases lining up with TRBD1. Losses at the gene ends were 6 bases for V and 3 bases for J; bases not matched to a gene: 3. Germline CDR1 is NNHDY and CDR2 is SYVADS. The CDR3 covers 13 residues. The sequenced CDR3 bases are TGTGCCAGCAAGGACAGGGGAGACACA. Amino acid sequence: CASKDRGDT. The entire CDR3 is CASKDRGDTEVFF.

This clone came up a few times. Genes and germline are mouse. Read sequence stops 4 residues before the CDR3 end, and the germline J gene provides the missing end. The gene calls are TRBV5 and TRBJ1-1; the D gene is possibly TRBD1 (6 bases). The CDR3 totals 16 residues. Germline-derived CDR1 and CDR2 are LGHNA and YNLKQL (reference sequence). V dropped 0 bases and J dropped 3 bases, with 14 bases sitting between them. The CDR3 loop reads CASSQEGWGRDTEVFF. The covered CDR3 bases are TGTGCCAGCAGCCAAGAAGGCTGGGGGCGGGACACA.

The table lists this clone with a few counts. Gene and germline names: mouse. The CDR3 goes on 4 residues after the read ends, and that part is filled in from the germline J gene. This specimen includes other DNA sequences encoding the same CDR3. The chain employs TRBV5 and TRBJ2-3; 14 nucleotides agree with TRBD2. Germline trimming cut 2 bases from V and 3 bases from J; bases unmatched to any gene: 1. The CDR3 consists of 16 residues. Germline CDR1 is LGHNA and CDR2 is YNLKQL (reference sequence). The CDR3 sequence: CASSQRDWGGAETLYF. The DNA read from the CDR3 is TGTGCCAGCAGCCAACGGGACTGGGGGGGCGCAGAA.

This clone was seen more than once but under ten times. The genes and germline here are from mouse. The read comes to an end 4 residues before the CDR3 does, leaving the germline J gene to fill in the end. The chain combines TRBV5 with TRBJ2-3, with 7 bases that match TRBD2. Looked up from germline, CDR1 is LGHNA and CDR2 is YNLKQL (reference sequence). The CDR3 covers 16 residues. The V segment lost 0 bases and the J segment 3 bases; nucleotides outside the gene matches: 6. The CDR3 DNA, read in part, is TGTGCCAGCAGCCAAGATCCCTGGGGGAGGGCAGAA. Encoded protein: CASSQDPWGRAE. The full CDR3 protein is CASSQDPWGRAETLYF.

For this clone: Gene names and germline match the mouse. This CDR3 is also generated by other DNA sequences in the sample. CDR3: CASSRWGYEQYF. CDR3 DNA, as far as it was read: TGTGCTAGCAGTAGATGGGGTTAT. V is TRBV17 and J is TRBJ2-7; a possible D gene is TRBD2 (5 bases). The read terminates 4 residues before the CDR3 end, so the remaining end is supplied by the germline J gene. Looked up from germline, CDR1 is MNHDT and CDR2 is YYDKIL. The CDR3 is 12 residues long.

This clone was detected only a few times. The listed genes are named as in mouse. The read terminates 4 residues before the CDR3 end, so the remaining end is supplied by the germline J gene. The V gene is TRBV13-1, the J gene TRBJ2-5; 9 bases fit TRBD2. From germline, CDR1 is NSHNY and CDR2 SYGAGN. This CDR3 region has 13 residues. The CDR3 bases that were read are TGTGCCAGCAGGGACTGGGGATACGAC. Amino acids: CASRDWGYD. The complete CDR3 protein is CASRDWGYDTQYF.

On this clone: Mouse germline and gene names are used. The read is 4 residues too short to cover the CDR3 end, so that end is filled in from the germline J gene. V and J are TRBV19 and TRBJ2-7; 11 bases align to TRBD2. V was clipped by 4 bases and J by 2 bases; unmatched bases: 5. The CDR3 spans 15 residues. CDR1 FNHDT and CDR2 SITEND come from the germline V gene (reference sequence). CDR3 sequence: CASSHGLGGTYEQYF. The covered CDR3 bases are TGTGCCAGCAGTCACGGACTGGGGGGTACCTAT.

This clone occurred a few times. Gene names denote mouse genes. Partial CDR3 DNA: TGCACCTGCAGTCGGGACAGGGGAAACACCGGG. Its translation: CTCSRDRGNTG. The full CDR3 reads CTCSRDRGNTGQLYF. The chain uses TRBV1 and TRBJ2-2; 10 positions agree with TRBD1. Read coverage stops 4 residues before the CDR3 terminus; the germline J gene supplies the remainder. This CDR3 comprises 15 residues. The germline V gene has CDR1 NSQYPW and CDR2 LRSPGD (reference sequence). With 5 bases clipped from V and 1 base from J, the junction kept 1 base outside the gene matches.

The sample holds a few counts of this clone. The listed genes are named as in mouse. CDR3 residues: CASSRTGGAFGAETLYF. CDR3 bases read: TGTGCCAGCAGTAGGACTGGGGGGGCGTTTGGGGCAGAA. J is TRBJ2-3 and V is TRBV13-1; 13 bases match TRBD2. The CDR3 end lies 4 residues beyond the end of the read and is filled in from the germline J gene. Per germline, CDR1 NSHNY and CDR2 SYGAGN. This CDR3 is built from 17 residues. The V gene end was trimmed by 4 bases and the J gene end by 3 bases; junction bases not matched to a gene: 8.

This clone was counted only a few times. Here the gene names and germline are mouse. The read gets to within 4 residues of the CDR3 end, and the germline J gene fills in the rest. The chain uses TRBV5 and TRBJ2-1, with 7 bases that match TRBD2. Germline assignment: CDR1 LGHNA and CDR2 YNLKQL (reference sequence). The CDR3 spans 14 residues. The CDR3 protein is CASSHLDWAAEQFF. Incomplete CDR3 DNA: TGTGCCAGCAGCCACCTTGACTGGGCCGCT.

This clone was seen more than once but under ten times. Any gene name here is a mouse gene name. The CDR3 extends 4 residues past the end of the read, so its final part is completed from the germline J gene. The J gene is TRBJ2-1, the V gene TRBV13-2; weak D call: TRBD1 (6 bases). V dropped 0 bases and J dropped 1 base, with 8 bases sitting between them. Germline V gives CDR1 NNHNN, CDR2 SYGAGS (reference sequence). The CDR3 runs to 15 residues. The CDR3 is CASGDAGHNYAEQFF. The CDR3 DNA, read in part, is TGTGCCAGCGGTGATGCGGGACACAACTATGCT.

This clone was recorded a few times. Here the gene names and germline are mouse. The DNA read from the CDR3 is TGTGCCAGCACCCGGACAGGGGGTAACACA. Translating gives CASTRTGGNT. The entire CDR3 is CASTRTGGNTEVFF. The chain combines TRBV19 with TRBJ1-1, with TRBD1 identical over 10 bases. The read terminates 4 residues before the CDR3 end, so the remaining end is supplied by the germline J gene. Trimming cost V 6 bases and J 2 bases; bases outside gene matches: 4. Germline V gene data show CDR1 as FNHDT and CDR2 as SITEND (reference sequence). The CDR3 spans 14 residues.

In its sample, this clone was seen a few times. Mouse names are used for the genes. Sequencing ends 4 residues short of the CDR3 end; the germline J gene provides the rest. Within the sample, other DNA sequences also encode this same CDR3. The J gene is TRBJ2-5, the V gene TRBV5, with 7 nucleotides matching TRBD1. The CDR3 runs to 14 residues. V was clipped by 4 bases and J by 2 bases; unmatched bases: 3. Germline V gives CDR1 LGHNA, CDR2 YNLKQL (reference sequence). Partial CDR3 DNA: TGTGCCAGCAGCCCCGACAGGGTCCAAGAC. Translation gives CASSPDRVQD. The CDR3 as a whole reads CASSPDRVQDTQYF.

There are a few counts of this clone. Gene names are mouse gene names. With the read ending 3 residues before the CDR3 end, the germline J gene is used to fill in that end. Other nucleotide sequences from this sample produce the same CDR3. The V call is TRBV5, the J call TRBJ1-6; tentatively, D is TRBD1 (6 bases). TRBJ1-6 is assigned to the ORF class and has an uncertain function. This CDR3 region has 16 residues. Trimming took off 2 bases at V and 0 bases at J, with 8 bases between the two ends. Germline CDR1 and CDR2: LGHNA and YNLKQL (reference sequence). CDR3: CASSQRDNSYNSPLYF. The part of the CDR3 DNA that was read is TGTGCCAGCAGCCAACGGGACAATTCCTATAATTCGCCC.

Concerning this clone: The genes are named according to mouse. The sequence runs out 4 residues before the end of the CDR3; the remainder is reconstructed from the germline J gene. The V call is TRBV13-1, the J call TRBJ1-2; 10 bases map to TRBD1. This CDR3 spans 15 amino acids. Per the germline V gene, CDR1 is NSHNY and CDR2 is SYGAGN. The junction had 3 bases not matched to a gene; V was cut back by 2 bases and J by 2 bases. The DNA read from the CDR3 is TGTGCCAGCAGTGACACGGACAGGGGGAACTCC. Translation gives CASSDTDRGNS. The CDR3 in full is CASSDTDRGNSDYTF.

This clone was seen a few times. The genes are named according to mouse. Coverage ceases 4 residues before the CDR3 finishes, and the germline J gene fills in the end. V and J are TRBV19 and TRBJ2-7; 9 bases map to TRBD2. Germline CDR1 and CDR2: FNHDT and SITEND (reference sequence). CDR3 size: 13 residues. The CDR3 protein is CASSGDWVYEQYF. Incomplete CDR3 DNA: TGTGCCAGCAGTGGGGACTGGGTTTAT.

Details on this clone: Any gene name here is a mouse gene name. The read ends 4 residues shy of where the CDR3 ends; the end is completed using the germline J gene. Other nucleotide sequences in the sample specify the same CDR3. V is TRBV31 and J is TRBJ2-5; 8 bases match TRBD2. Looked up from germline, CDR1 is GKSSPN and CDR2 is SITVG. CDR3 size: 14 residues. V shed 1 base, J shed 2 bases, and the junction held 2 bases outside the gene matches. The DNA read from the CDR3 is TGTGCCTGGAGTCCGGGGACTGGCCAAGAC. Its translation: CAWSPGTGQD. The CDR3 as a whole reads CAWSPGTGQDTQYF.

In this sample, this clone turned up a few times. Here the gene names and germline are mouse. The read comes to an end 3 residues before the CDR3 does, leaving the germline J gene to fill in the end. The rearrangement uses TRBV19 and TRBJ1-6; D ambiguous. TRBJ1-6 is an open reading frame whose function is uncertain. The germline gives CDR1 FNHDT, CDR2 SITEND (reference sequence). There are 10 residues in the CDR3. CDR3 loop: CASTPLPLYF. CDR3 DNA (partial): TGTGCCAGCACCCCTTTGCCC.

This clone appeared a few times. Gene labels here are mouse ones. The read falls 4 residues short of the CDR3 end, and the missing part is taken from the germline J gene. V gene TRBV1 combines with J gene TRBJ2-2; D possibly corresponds to TRBD1 (6 bases). The germline V and J ends were trimmed by 0 bases and 2 bases, with 10 bases remaining between them. Germline assignment: CDR1 NSQYPW and CDR2 LRSPGD (reference sequence). This CDR3 is 16 amino acids long. CDR3 bases read: TGCACCTGCAGTGCAGAACGCACAGGGAACACCGGG. Translating gives CTCSAERTGNTG. The whole CDR3 sequence reads CTCSAERTGNTGQLYF.